This is a list of T cell receptor beta chains from one sample in a study of T cells in Graves' hyperthyroidism and ophthalmopathy. TCRdb analysed the multiplex PCR reads with MiXCR anew, one entry per CDR3 protein. The sample records hundreds of thousands of distinct CDR3 sequences, roughly 20% being singletons. The sequenced material came from blood. All receptors derive from a man aged 30 to 39 with Graves' ophthalmopathy. Each CDR3 is given with its conserved first and last residue. The D gene is left open where the match is weak. Clone size, where shown, is once, few, many, or a class for clones that have expanded.

v_gene	j_gene	d_gene	abundance	CDR3aa	CDR3nt
TRBV5-4	TRBJ2-5	.	.	CASSLEYQETQYF	TGTGCCAGCAGCTTGGAGTACCAAGAGACCCAGTACTTC
TRBV10-3	TRBJ2-1	.	few	CAISGALSRSNEQFF	TGTGCCATCAGTGGGGCTCTATCGAGGAGCAATGAGCAGTTCTTC
TRBV12-3/TRBV12-4	TRBJ2-7	.	.	CASSYSGTNSYEQYF	TGTGCCAGCAGTTATTCCGGGACAAATTCCTACGAGCAGTACTTC
TRBV28	TRBJ1-2	.	many	CASSRGGSGANYGYTF	TGTGCCAGCAGCCGGGGAGGGTCGGGAGCTAACTATGGCTACACCTTC
TRBV7-8	TRBJ1-1	.	few	CASSFAGARDTEAFF	TGTGCCAGCAGCTTCGCGGGGGCAAGAGACACTGAAGCTTTCTTT
TRBV20-1	TRBJ2-1	TRBD2	many	CSALHHGASGLNEQFF	TGCAGTGCTTTACATCACGGGGCTAGCGGGTTGAATGAGCAGTTCTTC
TRBV5-1	TRBJ1-1	.	.	CASIDPVNTEAFF	TGCGCCAGCATCGACCCAGTGAACACTGAAGCTTTCTTT
TRBV29-1	TRBJ2-7	TRBD1	.	CSVVGPPGPDRGSRVGSHEQYF	TGCAGCGTTGTGGGCCCTCCCGGGCCGGACAGGGGTTCGCGTGTCGGTAGCCACGAGCAGTACTTC
TRBV19	TRBJ2-5	.	once	CASSIGGRGETQYF	TGTGCCAGTAGTATCGGGGGGCGTGGAGAGACCCAGTACTTC
TRBV28	TRBJ2-3	.	.	CASSFPPALTDTQYF	TGTGCCAGCAGTTTTCCCCCCGCCCTCACAGATACGCAGTATTTT
TRBV15	TRBJ2-7	TRBD2	.	CATASGRHYEQYF	TGTGCCACGGCGAGCGGGAGGCACTACGAGCAGTACTTC
TRBV28	TRBJ2-5	.	many	CASSSGASETQYF	TGTGCCAGCAGTTCGGGGGCGTCGGAGACCCAGTACTTC
TRBV5-1	TRBJ2-7	TRBD1	.	CASSPDRGRNEQYF	TGCGCCAGCAGCCCCGACAGGGGGCGGAACGAGCAGTACTTC
TRBV6-6	TRBJ1-5	.	.	CASSYSMGRPQHF	TGTGCCAGCAGTTACTCGATGGGTCGGCCCCAGCATTTT
TRBV12-3/TRBV12-4	TRBJ1-4	.	.	CASSLGSELREKLFF	TGTGCCAGCAGTTTAGGATCGGAATTGCGCGAAAAACTGTTTTTT
TRBV28	TRBJ2-7	.	many	CASTPITGTWTYEQYF	TGTGCCAGCACCCCAATCACCGGGACCTGGACCTACGAGCAGTACTTC
TRBV5-8	TRBJ2-5	.	few	CASSLYFSGTQYF	TGTGCCAGCAGCTTGTATTTTTCTGGGACCCAGTACTTC
TRBV10-3	TRBJ2-2	.	few	CACFDRQNTGELFF	TGTGCCTGTTTCGACAGACAGAACACCGGGGAGCTGTTTTTT
TRBV3-1	TRBJ2-5	.	.	CASSQEEPQYF	TGTGCCAGCAGCCAAGAGGAGCCCCAGTACTTC
TRBV15	TRBJ2-7	.	.	CATSPKGQKYEQYF	TGTGCCACCAGTCCCAAGGGGCAAAAATACGAGCAGTACTTC
TRBV29-1	TRBJ2-7	TRBD2	few	CSVHTSGTYEQYF	TGCAGCGTCCATACTAGCGGGACCTACGAGCAGTACTTC
TRBV20-1	TRBJ2-7	TRBD2	few	CSASDASGRANEQYF	TGCAGTGCTAGCGATGCTAGCGGGAGGGCCAACGAGCAGTACTTC
TRBV6-1	TRBJ1-4	.	.	CASIPGRGNEKLFF	TGTGCCAGCATTCCGGGACGGGGGAACGAAAAACTGTTTTTT
TRBV5-6	TRBJ2-2	.	few	CASSPSTITGELFF	TGTGCCAGCAGCCCTTCCACTATCACCGGGGAGCTGTTTTTT
TRBV2	TRBJ2-2	.	.	CASHPPHAAGELFF	TGTGCCAGCCACCCTCCTCATGCGGCCGGGGAGCTGTTTTTT